Listed below are T cell receptor beta chains from one sample, sequenced in a study of cytomegalovirus exposure and HLA in healthy donors. The method was immunoSEQ multiplex PCR; TCRdb's version includes in-frame clones alone and lacks a portion of them. The sample lists 95,000 to 150,000 clones, around two thirds occurring once. The sequenced material came from PBMCs. These receptors came from a middle-aged woman in good health and CMV-seropositive. Each CDR3 is given with its conserved first and last residue. The D gene is left open where the match is weak. A row's size may be missing; if present it is once, few, many or a size class.

.	.	TRBJ2-5	TRBV2	TGTGCCACTGGAACAGGGAGAGAGACCCAGTACTTC	CATGTGRETQYF
few	.	TRBJ1-1	TRBV7-8	TGTGCCAGCAGCTTTGACAGTAACACTGAAGCTTTCTTT	CASSFDSNTEAFF
.	.	TRBJ2-1	TRBV14	TGTGCCAGCAGCTGGAGACTAGGAGGCTACAATGAGCAGTTCTTC	CASSWRLGGYNEQFF
.	.	TRBJ2-1	TRBV11-2	TGTGCCAGCAGCTTGCTCGGACACGCATACAATGAGCAGTTCTTC	CASSLLGHAYNEQFF
.	TRBD2	TRBJ2-5	TRBV7-9	TGTGCCAGCAGCCCCGGGAGCGGGGCAAGGGGAGAGACCCAGTACTTC	CASSPGSGARGETQYF
.	.	TRBJ1-1	TRBV6-5	TGTGCCAGCACCCCGCAGGGGACGAACACTGAAGCTTTCTTT	CASTPQGTNTEAFF
.	TRBD1	TRBJ1-2	TRBV4-3	TGCGCCAGCAGCCTCCAACAGGGGTTGGGCTATGGCTACACCTTC	CASSLQQGLGYGYTF
.	TRBD2	TRBJ2-7	TRBV7-6	TGTGCCAGCAGCACCGCTAGCGGGGGGTTCTACGAGCAGTACTTC	CASSTASGGFYEQYF
.	TRBD1	TRBJ2-1	TRBV29-1	TGCAGCGTTGAAAGCTCAATGGACAGGGGACGAGACAATGAGCAGTTCTTC	CSVESSMDRGRDNEQFF
few	.	TRBJ2-3	TRBV6-1	TGTGCCAGCAGTGAAGGGGGGCGCTCAGATACGCAGTATTTT	CASSEGGRSDTQYF
.	TRBD1	TRBJ2-1	TRBV4-3	TGCGCCAGCAGCCAATATACCGGGACAGCTAATGAGCAGTTCTTC	CASSQYTGTANEQFF
few	.	TRBJ2-7	TRBV5-1	TGCGCCAGCAGCGGGGGCGGCGTTTCCTACGAGCAGTACTTC	CASSGGGVSYEQYF
.	.	TRBJ1-3	TRBV2	TGTGCCAGCAGTGACGCCGGGACATCTAGCTCTGGAAACACCATATATTTT	CASSDAGTSSSGNTIYF
.	TRBD1	TRBJ1-1	TRBV14	TGTGCCAGCAGCCAAACAGGGGGCCGAGCTTTCTTT	CASSQTGGRAFF
.	.	TRBJ2-3	TRBV19	TGTGCCAGTGGAACGACAGTCACTGACACAGATACGCAGTATTTT	CASGTTVTDTDTQYF
.	TRBD1	TRBJ1-2	TRBV7-2	TGTGCCAGCAGCTCCAACAGGGGGCGCTTACGGGGCTACACCTTC	CASSSNRGRLRGYTF
.	.	TRBJ2-5	TRBV5-4	TGTGCCAGCAGCTTGGACGCGGGGGAGACCCAGTACTTC	CASSLDAGETQYF
.	TRBD2	TRBJ2-5	TRBV2	TGTGCCAGCAGTGAGGAAGCGGGGGGGAAAGAGACCCAGTACTTC	CASSEEAGGKETQYF
.	TRBD1	TRBJ2-7	TRBV4-3	TGCGCCAGCAGCCAAGGAAGGGGACAGCCCCACGAGCAGTACTTC	CASSQGRGQPHEQYF
.	TRBD1	TRBJ1-5	TRBV4-2	TGTGCCAGCAGCCATGGAGAACAGGGGGCGGGTCAGCCCCAGCATTTT	CASSHGEQGAGQPQHF
.	.	TRBJ1-6	TRBV5-6	TGTGCCAGCAGCCCAAAACCCGGCTATAATTCACCCCTCCACTTT	CASSPKPGYNSPLHF
.	.	TRBJ1-6	TRBV7-3	TGTGCCAGCAGCTTAACGGCAGGAGGAAATTCACCCCTCCACTTT	CASSLTAGGNSPLHF
.	TRBD2	TRBJ2-1	TRBV4-1	TGCGCCAGCAGCCGGTCCCAGGGAGGGAATGAGCAGTTCTTC	CASSRSQGGNEQFF
many	TRBD2	TRBJ2-2	TRBV7-6	TGTGCCAGCAGCCCCACGCCCAGCGGGGGACCTAACACCGGGGAGCTGTTTTTT	CASSPTPSGGPNTGELFF
.	TRBD1	TRBJ1-2	TRBV7-2	TGTGCCAGCACCTTAAATACAGGGGGGGACTATGGCTACACCTTC	CASTLNTGGDYGYTF
.	TRBD1	TRBJ1-1	TRBV7-9	TGTGCCAGCAGCTTAAATACAGGGGGCACTGAAGCTTTCTTT	CASSLNTGGTEAFF
.	TRBD2	TRBJ2-7	TRBV4-3	TGCGCCAGCAGCCAAGATCGGGGGGTCGACGAGCAGTACTTC	CASSQDRGVDEQYF
.	TRBD2	TRBJ2-1	TRBV2	TGTGCCAGCGATCGTAGCGGGGTCCTCAATGAGCAGTTCTTC	CASDRSGVLNEQFF
.	.	TRBJ2-5	TRBV6-6	TGTGCCAGCAGTTACGGTGGGGAGGAGACCCAGTACTTC	CASSYGGEETQYF
.	TRBD1	TRBJ1-1	TRBV6-5	TGTATGGTCCGGGACAGCCCCCCGAACACTGAAGCTTTCTTT	CMVRDSPPNTEAFF
.	TRBD2	TRBJ2-7	TRBV7-9	TGTGCCAGCAGCTCTCCCCGACTAGCGGGGGGGCTCTACGAGCAGTACTTC	CASSSPRLAGGLYEQYF
.	.	TRBJ2-7	TRBV7-2	TGTGCCAGCAGCTTAAGAGTGGAGAACTACGAGCAGTACTTC	CASSLRVENYEQYF
.	TRBD2	TRBJ2-1	TRBV7-2	TGTGCCAGCAGCCCGACCCTTGAGCGGGGGGGCTTTGAGCAGTTCTTC	CASSPTLERGGFEQFF
.	.	TRBJ1-1	TRBV27	TGTGCCAGCAGTTTATTTTCTTCGAACACTGAAGCTTTCTTT	CASSLFSSNTEAFF
.	.	TRBJ1-2	TRBV16	TGTGCCAGCAGCCATCCACCCCCAGCACAGTATGGCTACACCTTC	CASSHPPPAQYGYTF
.	.	TRBJ2-7	TRBV7-9	TGTGCCAGCAGCTTACTTATCTCCTACGAGCAGTACTTC	CASSLLISYEQYF
.	.	TRBJ2-2	TRBV2	TGTGCCCACGGTTTGGGCTCCGGGGAGCTGTTTTTT	CAHGLGSGELFF
.	TRBD1	TRBJ1-2	TRBV5-1	TGCGCCAGCAGCTTGGAAAACAGGGGTCGCGGCTACACCTTC	CASSLENRGRGYTF
.	TRBD1	TRBJ1-1	TRBV5-4	TGTGCCAGCAGCTCCACACAGCCAATCAAGGGACAGGGGAACACTGAAGCTTTCTTT	CASSSTQPIKGQGNTEAFF
once	.	TRBJ1-2	TRBV6-5	TGTGCCAGCAGTAAAGTCATCGGGGGTACCGGTGGCTACACCTTC	CASSKVIGGTGGYTF
.	.	TRBJ1-4	TRBV7-2	TGTGCCAGCAGCTTACGGGGGGGAGAAAAACTGTTTTTT	CASSLRGGEKLFF
.	.	TRBJ2-5	TRBV5-4	TGTGCCAGCAGCTTGGCGGGGACACAGGAGACCCAGTACTTC	CASSLAGTQETQYF
.	.	TRBJ2-7	TRBV7-2	TGTGCCAGCGCCCGAGGGGGATCCTACGAGCAGTACTTC	CASARGGSYEQYF
.	.	TRBJ1-2	TRBV2	TGTGCCAGCACCAATGTGGGGGGGGCCTATGGCTACACCTTC	CASTNVGGAYGYTF
.	.	TRBJ1-5	TRBV7-9	TGTGCCAGCAGCTTAGGCGGGGGACAGCCCCAGCATTTT	CASSLGGGQPQHF
.	.	TRBJ2-5	TRBV5-1	TGCGCCAGCAGCTTGGCGTCCGGCAGGGAAGAGACCCAGTACTTC	CASSLASGREETQYF
.	.	TRBJ1-1	TRBV29-1	TGCATCAATCACCTTGGAGCTATGAACACTGAAGCTTTCTTT	CINHLGAMNTEAFF
.	TRBD1	TRBJ2-7	TRBV11-2	TGTGCCAGCAGAATAGGACAGGGGGAAACCTACGAGCAGTACTTC	CASRIGQGETYEQYF
.	.	TRBJ1-1	TRBV28	TGTGCCAGCAGTTGGGCCGGCACTGAAGCTTTCTTT	CASSWAGTEAFF
.	.	TRBJ2-5	TRBV2	TGTGCCAGCAGTGTAAAGGCCCGCGGGACCCCGGCAGAGACCCAGTACTTC	CASSVKARGTPAETQYF
.	TRBD1	TRBJ1-4	TRBV5-6	TGTGCCAGCAGCTTGGCGACAGGGGTGAAACTGTTTTTT	CASSLATGVKLFF
.	TRBD1	TRBJ1-2	TRBV12-5	TGTGCTAGTGGGACAGGGGGCTTCTATGGCTACACCTTC	CASGTGGFYGYTF
few	TRBD1	TRBJ1-1	TRBV19	TGTGCCAGTAGTAGGGACAGGGGGAACACTGAAGCTTTCTTT	CASSRDRGNTEAFF
.	.	TRBJ1-5	TRBV7-2	TGTGCCAGCAGCGCCCTCTGGGGGGGCAATCAGCCCCAGCATTTT	CASSALWGGNQPQHF
few	.	TRBJ2-7	TRBV5-1	TGCGCCAGCAGCTTTCAGGGCGGCTACGAGCAGTACTTC	CASSFQGGYEQYF
.	.	TRBJ1-2	TRBV2	TGTGCCAGCAGCCGCTCACTTAACTATGGCTACACCTTC	CASSRSLNYGYTF
few	TRBD1	TRBJ2-6	TRBV18	TGTGCCAGCTCACCTACAGGGGTATCTGGGGCCAACGTCCTGACTTTC	CASSPTGVSGANVLTF
once	.	TRBJ1-2	TRBV25-1	TGTGCCAGCAGTATGGCAGGGGCGACTTATGGCTACACCTTC	CASSMAGATYGYTF
.	TRBD1	TRBJ1-5	TRBV10-3	TGTGCCATCAGATCGGACAGGGGAACACAACAGCCCCAGCATTTT	CAIRSDRGTQQPQHF